This entry describes one TCR beta chain. The entry originates in a study of blood T cell repertoires in COVID-19. About the study: Donors in the United States, Italy and Spain gave samples during acute or convalescent COVID-19. Sources were T cells, B-cell-depleted T cells, or PBMCs; the material itself was cDNA or gDNA.

In the original processing: Amplification with reference gene primers provided the estimates of nucleated cell counts. The data were produced by immunoSEQ multiplex PCR, yet TCRdb's version contains in-frame clones alone and is incomplete. V, J and clone size are those of that table, while D and trimming were read from the DNA. The sample consists of 84,000 or so clones, 80% of them appearing once. This CDR3 has 15 amino acids. Germline CDR1 and CDR2: GTSNPN and SVGIG (reference sequence). The V and J ends lost 2 bases and 7 bases, in that order; junction bases with no gene match: 10. This rearrangement joins TRBV30 to TRBJ1-4; 7 bases align to TRBD1. This clonotype was sampled from a woman older than 75 with acute or convalescent COVID-19. Sample: peripheral blood. DNA of the CDR3: TGTGCCTGGAGTAAAACAGGGGATCCGGGTGAAAAACTGTTTTTT. Its protein is CAWSKTGDPGEKLFF.